This T cell receptor beta chain was recovered during a study of shared clonotypes between healthy human individuals. A remark on this clone: Its antigen is not known.

Study-level findings and limits: What naive subsets generally showed was a larger estimated richness than memory subsets showed.

TCRdb's copy holds only in-frame clones and misses some; the assay was immunoSEQ multiplex PCR. The repertoire holds fewer than 1.8 million clones, with about 98.5% as singletons. V trimming: 1 base; J trimming: 3 bases; junction bases outside the gene matches: 6. Per the germline V gene, CDR1 is MDHEN and CDR2 is SYDVKM. CDR3 size: 16 residues. The sequence was obtained from a man aged 30 to 45 in good health. The chain is built from TRBV28 and TRBJ2-3, with 8 bases identical to TRBD2. Sequencing used naive CD4+ T cells sorted from blood. Subset denoted: CD45RA+ positively selected. The CDR3 bases are TGTGCCAGCAGTTTATTGGCGGGAGGAAGTACAGATACGCAGTATTTT. Its protein product is CASSLLAGGSTDTQYF.